The next 20 T cell receptor beta chains were all read from a single sample in a study of beta chain features in type 1 diabetes. General study results and limits: Type 1 diabetes patients had moderately but significantly shorter TCRB CDR3s in all four CD4+ subsets.

All of the isolated RNA was reverse transcribed, so expressed TCRB transcripts were sequenced. Sequenced by immunoSEQ multiplex PCR; TCRdb stores in-frame clones only, minus some. The table lists around 240,000 clones, 16% of them singletons. No antigen has been assigned to these receptors. The source material was naive CD4+ T cells from blood. These receptors originate from a man aged 30 to 39 with type 1 diabetes.

J is TRBJ1-1 and V is TRBV4-3; D might be TRBD1 (5 bases). CDR3 length: 16 residues. The germline V gene has CDR1 LGHNA and CDR2 YSLEER. Trimming cost V 0 bases and J 1 base, with 12 bases left between them. Here the CDR3 DNA reads TGCGCCAGCAGCCAAGATCGGCGGGGCGAGAACACTGAAGCTTTCTTT. It codes for CASSQDRRGENTEAFF.

This clone came up a few times. The chain has TRBV11-2 and TRBJ2-2; 8 bases match TRBD2. Trimming took 3 bases from V and 0 from J; bases not matched to a gene: 3. From germline, CDR1 is SGHAT and CDR2 FQNNGV. The CDR3 is made up of 16 amino acids. The CDR3 DNA sequence: TGTGCCAGCAGCTTTATAGCGGGGTCGAACACCGGGGAGCTGTTTTTT. Translation gives CASSFIAGSNTGELFF. Drawing the rest from reference TRBV11-2 and TRBJ2-2, the complete variable domain is EAGVAQSPRYKIIEKRQSVAFWCNPISGHATLYWYQQILGQGPKLLIQFQNNGVVDDSQLPKDRFSAERLKGVDSTLKIQPAKLEDSAVYLCASSFIAGSNTGELFFGEGSRLTVL.

The CDR3 here is CSVGASGRETQYF. The CDR3 DNA follows: TGCAGCGTTGGGGCTAGCGGGAGGGAGACCCAGTACTTC. The chain combines TRBV29-1 with TRBJ2-5; 11 positions match TRBD2. V was pared by 4 bases and J by 5 bases, with 3 bases of the junction left unmatched. The CDR3 has 13 residues. Germline V gives CDR1 SQVTM, CDR2 ANQGSEA.

In this sample, this clone turned up a few times. The chain combines TRBV7-3 with TRBJ2-7; TRBD2 agrees at 15 bases. After removal of 4 bases from V and 6 bases from J, the junction contained 1 base not matched to a gene. The CDR3 has 14 residues. Germline V gene sequence: CDR1 SGHTA, CDR2 FQGTGA. The CDR3 sequence is CASSSGLAGGEQYF. As DNA, the CDR3 is TGTGCCAGCAGCTCGGGACTAGCGGGAGGCGAGCAGTACTTC.

The rearrangement joins TRBV7-9 to TRBJ1-2; D remains ambiguous. Germline V gives CDR1 SEHNR, CDR2 FQNEAQ (reference sequence). The CDR3 sequence is 13 residues long. Between the trimmed V and J ends, which lost 3 bases and 0 bases, there was a span of 5 bases. For the CDR3, the DNA is TGTGCCAGCAGCTTTGATCCTAACTATGGCTACACCTTC. Protein product: CASSFDPNYGYTF.

In its sample, this clone was seen a few times. The rearrangement links TRBV27 to TRBJ2-1; D might be TRBD2 (6 bases). The CDR3 extends over 17 amino acids. Per germline, CDR1 MNHEY and CDR2 SMNVEV (reference sequence). V was cut by 5 bases and J by 2 bases, with 19 bases left in between. CDR3 in amino acids: CASSRTLGLKAYNEQFF. The CDR3 DNA reads TGTGCCAGCAGTCGTACCTTAGGACTAAAGGCCTACAATGAGCAGTTCTTC.

In this sample, this clone turned up a few times. CDR3 residues: CASSFRTGGYEQFF. The DNA for the CDR3 is TGTGCCAGCAGCTTCCGGACAGGGGGCTATGAGCAGTTCTTC. The rearrangement links TRBV7-9 to TRBJ2-1, with TRBD1 identical over 11 bases. The CDR3 has 14 residues. Germline V lookup: CDR1 SEHNR, CDR2 FQNEAQ (reference sequence). V trimming: 3 bases; J trimming: 8 bases; junction bases outside the gene matches: 3.

V and J are TRBV5-1 and TRBJ2-7, with D possibly being TRBD2 (6 bases). This CDR3 comprises 15 residues. The ends were cut back, 3 bases at V and 4 bases at J, with 17 bases in the middle. In germline, CDR1 is SGHRS, CDR2 YFSETQ. CDR3 DNA sequence: TGCGCCAGCAGCTCCGGGACTTCACCTTCGTACGAGCAGTACTTC. Its translation: CASSSGTSPSYEQYF.

This clone was detected a few times. The chain is built from TRBV30 and TRBJ2-6; D gene uncertain. The CDR3 loop spans 13 amino acids. Trimming took 5 bases from V and 4 from J, leaving 9 bases between them. The germline CDR1 and CDR2 sequences are GTSNPN and SVGIG (reference sequence). Written as DNA, the CDR3 is TGTGCCTGGGTGGCATACGGGGCCAACGTCCTGACTTTC. This sequence encodes CAWVAYGANVLTF.

On this clone: This likely comes from a read error, as the CDR3 has no conserved phenylalanine or tryptophan at its end. The DNA is left out, because the CDR3 cannot be placed on it with certainty; the CDR3 is given as TCRdb lists it. V usage is TRBV29-1 and J usage is TRBJ2-7; TRBD1 is the table's D call and was not checked against the DNA. The CDR3 comprises 11 residues, both ends counted. Per germline, CDR1 SQVTM and CDR2 ANQGSEA. The CDR3 reads CSVDTGGVVVI.

This clone was counted only a few times. V is TRBV29-1 and J is TRBJ1-2; weak D call: TRBD1 (5 bases). The CDR3 is 12 residues long. Germline V gene lookup returns CDR1 SQVTM and CDR2 ANQGSEA. V gave up 7 bases and J gave up 2 bases, with 11 bases separating them. CDR3 DNA: TGCAGCGCTGACAGTATGAACTATGGCTACACCTTC. Amino acid sequence: CSADSMNYGYTF. The full variable domain, with the rest looked up from reference TRBV29-1 and TRBJ1-2, is SAVISQKPSRDICQRGTSLTIQCQVDSQVTMMFWYRQQPGQSLTLIATANQGSEATYESGFVIDKFPISRPNLTFSTLTVSNMSPEDSSIYLCSADSMNYGYTFGSGTRLTVV.

This clone has just a few counts. The chain joins TRBV29-1 to TRBJ2-7; D is uncertain. This CDR3 is 11 amino acids long. Germline-derived CDR1 and CDR2 are SQVTM and ANQGSEA. Trimming cost V 4 bases and J 6 bases, with 10 bases left between them. CDR3 sequence reads: CSVGARTEQYF. The CDR3 DNA reads as TGCAGCGTTGGGGCACGGACCGAGCAGTACTTC.

The gene calls are TRBV30 and TRBJ1-3; a possible D gene is TRBD1 (5 bases). This CDR3 has 14 residues. V lost 2 bases to trimming and J lost 0 bases, with 8 bases between them. The germline V gene encodes CDR1 GTSNPN and CDR2 SVGIG (reference sequence). DNA of the CDR3: TGTGCCTGGAGTCGGACACTCTCTGGAAACACCATATATTTT. Translated, it gives CAWSRTLSGNTIYF.

This clone was seen a few times. The chain combines TRBV29-1 with TRBJ2-7; D gene uncertain. Germline CDR1 is SQVTM and CDR2 is ANQGSEA. The CDR3 consists of 9 residues. The CDR3 nucleotides are TGCAGAGATATTCCGGACGGGTACTTC. Protein sequence: CRDIPDGYF.

V gene TRBV9 combines with J gene TRBJ2-1; D is ambiguous. CDR1 is SGDLS and CDR2 is YYNGEE in the germline V gene. The CDR3 consists of 15 residues. Between the trimmed V and J ends, which lost 0 bases and 1 base, there was a span of 8 bases. The CDR3 is CASSVDAGSYNEQFF. CDR3 in DNA: TGTGCCAGCAGCGTAGACGCCGGTTCCTACAATGAGCAGTTCTTC.

The chain uses TRBV11-1 and TRBJ2-1; D not resolved. Trimming removed 2 bases at V and 7 bases at J, with 6 bases between. Germline V CDR1 and CDR2: SGHAT, FQDESV (reference sequence). This CDR3 contains 12 residues. CDR3 sequence reads: CASSLNRNEQFF. The DNA of the CDR3 is TGTGCCAGCAGCTTAAATAGGAATGAGCAGTTCTTC.

The rearrangement links TRBV7-9 to TRBJ2-3; the D call may be TRBD1 or TRBD2 (5 bases each). This CDR3 is built from 16 residues. Germline V lookup: CDR1 SEHNR, CDR2 FQNEAQ (reference sequence). The V gene lost 6 bases and the J gene lost 3 bases, with 19 bases spanning the gap. In DNA form, the CDR3 reads TGTGCCAGCAGTCCTGGGACCTACTTAGAGACAGATACGCAGTATTTT. Translation gives CASSPGTYLETDTQYF.

Only a few counts were recorded for this clone. The chain recombines TRBV9 with TRBJ2-2; 11 nucleotides agree with TRBD2. The CDR3 extends over 16 amino acids. The V segment lost 2 bases and the J segment 4 bases; nucleotides outside the gene matches: 4. Germline CDR1 is SGDLS and CDR2 is YYNGEE. The CDR3 loop is CASSVTSGRSTGELFF. The CDR3 DNA reads as TGTGCCAGCAGCGTCACTAGCGGGAGATCCACCGGGGAGCTGTTTTTT.

In this sample, this clone turned up a few times. V and J are TRBV30 and TRBJ2-3, with TRBD1 matching over 8 bases. CDR1 and CDR2 from the germline V gene are GTSNPN and SVGIG (reference sequence). V was pared by 7 bases and J by 1 base, with 10 bases of the junction left unmatched. This CDR3 spans 15 amino acids. The chain's CDR3 is CASSRTGPRTDTQYF. The CDR3 bases are TGTGCCTCCTCCAGGACAGGGCCCCGCACAGATACGCAGTATTTT.

The rearrangement joins TRBV10-3 to TRBJ2-7; 7 bases fit TRBD1. CDR3 length equals 14 residues. Germline V lookup: CDR1 ENHRY, CDR2 SYGVKD. V dropped 3 bases and J dropped 0; count of bases not matched to a gene: 2. CDR3 nucleotides: TGTGCCATCAGTGAAGGGACAGACTCCTACGAGCAGTACTTC. As protein: CAISEGTDSYEQYF.